This TCR beta chain emerged from a study of T-cell memory formation after mild COVID-19. The study, taken as a whole, reports: Still unconfirmed is whether the second-wave clones peaking on day 37 recognized SARS-CoV-2.

With respect to this clonotype: Antigen unknown.

Amplification by 5'RACE using constant-segment primers produced TCR alpha and TCR beta cDNA libraries that carried sample barcodes and UMIs. TCRdb reprocessed the 5' RACE reads with MiXCR, giving one entry per CDR3 protein. The repertoire holds 350,000 to 450,000 distinct CDR3 sequences, with less than 25% as singletons. The clonotype was recovered from an adult woman who had mild COVID-19 (a few samples of this study predate the infection). Cell type and time point are not known. Sequencing input: PBMCs or a T cell subset sorted from them (not recorded which).

The DNA for the CDR3 is TGTGCCAGCAGCTTGGGGACAGGGGATAGCTATGGCTACACCTTC. It specifies CASSLGTGDSYGYTF. The J gene is TRBJ1-2, the V gene TRBV7-9; 10 bases are a match to TRBD1. This CDR3 is built from 15 residues. The ends lost 3 bases at V and 4 bases at J; junction bases unmatched: 5. In germline, CDR1 is SEHNR, CDR2 FQNEAQ (reference sequence).